The rows below give T cell receptor beta chains drawn from one sample of a study of blood T cell repertoires in COVID-19. Clones were read by immunoSEQ multiplex PCR, and TCRdb kept only the in-frame ones, dropping some. Among around 220,000 clones, just over 90% were seen once, and the ten largest hold approximately 2%. Source material: PBMCs or T cells enriched from blood (not recorded which). Every receptor here comes from a woman under 30 who had recovered from COVID-19. CDR3s include the opening cysteine and the closing phenylalanine or tryptophan. A D gene is named only where the DNA matches it firmly. Where a row states a size, it is once, few, many or the class of an expanded clone; other rows omit it.

d_call,clone_size,v_call,j_call,cdr3_nt,cdr3_aa
NA,NA,TRBV9,TRBJ1-2,TGTGCCAGCAGCGTAGACAGGGCCGGCTATGGCTACACCTTC,CASSVDRAGYGYTF
NA,NA,TRBV3-1/TRBV3-2,TRBJ2-7,TGTGCCAGCAGGGACTCAGGACTACAAGAGCAGTACTTC,CASRDSGLQEQYF
NA,NA,TRBV6-2/TRBV6-3,TRBJ2-5,TGTGCCAGCAGTTACAGCGGTCAAGAGACCCAGTACTTC,CASSYSGQETQYF
TRBD1,NA,TRBV5-5,TRBJ2-2,TGTGCCAGCAGCTTGAGACAGGGGGTACTACTCACCGGGGAGCTGTTTTTT,CASSLRQGVLLTGELFF
NA,NA,TRBV7-3,TRBJ2-2,TGTGCCAGCGGCTTGGGCGACAGGTCGGCCGGGGAGCTGTTTTTT,CASGLGDRSAGELFF
TRBD1,NA,TRBV7-9,TRBJ1-4,TGTGCCGGCCGACAGGGTGGGAGTGAAAAACTGTTTTTT,CAGRQGGSEKLFF
NA,NA,TRBV6-6,TRBJ2-7,TGTGCCAGTTCCGGGTCGCGGGACTACGAGCAGTACTTC,CASSGSRDYEQYF
TRBD1,once,TRBV11-3,TRBJ2-3,TGTGCCAGCAGCCTAGACAGGGGGATAAATACGCAGTATTTT,CASSLDRGINTQYF
NA,NA,TRBV2,TRBJ2-2,TGTGCCAGCAGTGTACAGGGAATGAGGAACACCGGGGAGCTGTTTTTT,CASSVQGMRNTGELFF
NA,NA,TRBV27,TRBJ1-1,TGTGCCAGCAGTGGGGGTGGGAGGGGTAGATGGAACACTGAAGCTTTCTTT,CASSGGGRGRWNTEAFF
TRBD1,NA,TRBV2,TRBJ1-2,TGTGCCAGCAGTGTACGGACAGGGATCTATGGCTACACCTTC,CASSVRTGIYGYTF
TRBD1,NA,TRBV4-1,TRBJ1-3,TGCGCCAGCAGCCACGGGACAGGAGGAAACACCATATATTTT,CASSHGTGGNTIYF
NA,NA,TRBV12-5,TRBJ1-1,TGTGCCTCCGGGGGGGGGCCGGTGAACACTGAAGCTTTCTTT,CASGGGPVNTEAFF
NA,NA,TRBV6-4,TRBJ1-4,TGTGCCAGCAGTGACAACGGGCCTCGGGGTGAAAAACTGTTTTTT,CASSDNGPRGEKLFF
NA,NA,TRBV11-3,TRBJ1-1,TGTGCCAGCAGCGGACGGGGTACGACGGACACTGAAGCTTTCTTT,CASSGRGTTDTEAFF
NA,NA,TRBV12-3/TRBV12-4,TRBJ1-2,TGTGCCAGCAGTTTTAGGAGACGGGATGGCTACACCTTC,CASSFRRRDGYTF
TRBD1,NA,TRBV27,TRBJ2-7,TGTGCCAGCAGTTTCCTACCTCACAGGGGACCTTCCTACGAGCAGTACTTC,CASSFLPHRGPSYEQYF
NA,NA,TRBV19,TRBJ1-1,TGTGCCAGTAGTATTGGGGGCTGGAACACTGAAGCTTTCTTT,CASSIGGWNTEAFF
NA,NA,TRBV24-1,TRBJ2-2,TGTGCCACCAGTGATGACTTCGCCGGGGAGCTGTTTTTT,CATSDDFAGELFF
NA,NA,TRBV6-6,TRBJ1-2,TGTGCCAGCAGTTACAAGACAGCGAGCTATGGCTACACCTTC,CASSYKTASYGYTF
NA,NA,TRBV4-1,TRBJ1-2,TGCGCCAGCAGCCAAGTCGCGGGGGCCATCTATGGCTACACCTTC,CASSQVAGAIYGYTF
NA,NA,TRBV18,TRBJ1-1,TGTGCCAGCTCACCAAAGAGCGGTACCACTGAAGCTTTCTTT,CASSPKSGTTEAFF
TRBD1,NA,TRBV4-1,TRBJ1-3,TGCGCCAGCAGCCTCACCGGGACAGCGGGAAACACCATATATTTT,CASSLTGTAGNTIYF
NA,few,TRBV7-2,TRBJ2-7,TGTGCCAGCAGCTTAGCTTCTCGGGACATCCCCTACGAGCAGTACTTC,CASSLASRDIPYEQYF
NA,NA,TRBV19,TRBJ1-5,TGTGCCAGTCTTCGGACAGTCTATAGCAATCAGCCCCAGCATTTT,CASLRTVYSNQPQHF
NA,NA,TRBV6-6,TRBJ1-1,TGTGCCAGCAGCTTACAGGGTACGAACACTGAAGCTTTCTTT,CASSLQGTNTEAFF
TRBD2,NA,TRBV5-1,TRBJ2-7,TGCGCCAGCACTAAAAGCGGGGACTCCTACGAGCAGTACTTC,CASTKSGDSYEQYF
TRBD2,NA,TRBV11-2,TRBJ2-4,TGTGCCAGCAGCTTAGAGTTGGGGGGGGCCAAAAACATTCAGTACTTC,CASSLELGGAKNIQYF
NA,NA,TRBV5-1,TRBJ2-1,TGCGCCAGCAGCCAAGACAGTTTGACCTGGAGTGAGCAGTTCTTC,CASSQDSLTWSEQFF
NA,NA,TRBV4-1,TRBJ1-1,TGCGCCAGCAGCCAAGATAGCAGGGCCACTGAAGCTTTCTTT,CASSQDSRATEAFF
TRBD1,NA,TRBV12-5,TRBJ1-3,TGTGCTAGTGGGACAGGGCTCTCTGGAAACACCATATATTTT,CASGTGLSGNTIYF
NA,NA,TRBV25-1,TRBJ1-4,TGTGCCAGCAGAGGACAACTACGAGAAAAACTGTTTTTT,CASRGQLREKLFF
TRBD2,NA,TRBV7-9,TRBJ2-7,TGTGCCAGCAGCCCGGGACTAGCGGGGGGGCTGACAGGTTTCAAGCAGTACTTC,CASSPGLAGGLTGFKQYF
NA,NA,TRBV29-1,TRBJ1-2,TGCGGTTGCCGGGGGAGAGTTGGCTACACCTTC,CGCRGRVGYTF
TRBD1,once,TRBV7-9,TRBJ1-2,TGTGCCAGCAGCTTAGCGGAGACAGGGATACACACCTTC,CASSLAETGIHTF
NA,NA,TRBV27,TRBJ2-5,TGTGCCAGCAGTTTATTACCGCGAGAGACCCAGTACTTC,CASSLLPRETQYF
NA,NA,TRBV19,TRBJ1-2,TGTGCCAGTAGTCAAGGACTCTCCTATGGCTACACCTTC,CASSQGLSYGYTF
TRBD1,NA,TRBV14,TRBJ1-1,TGTGCCAGCAGCCAGAAGGACAGGGGATTTACTGAAGCTTTCTTT,CASSQKDRGFTEAFF
NA,NA,TRBV7-9,TRBJ1-6,TGTGCCAGCAGCCCCGGTGCTAATTCACCCCTCCACTTT,CASSPGANSPLHF
NA,NA,TRBV7-9,TRBJ2-3,TGTGCCAGCAGCTTAGCCCGGTCTAGCACAGATACGCAGTATTTT,CASSLARSSTDTQYF
TRBD1,NA,TRBV7-8,TRBJ1-2,TGTGCCAGCAGCTTAGCCGGGACAGGGGGAGGCTACACCTTC,CASSLAGTGGGYTF
NA,NA,TRBV5-8,TRBJ2-1,TGTGCCAGCAGCCTGGAGACAAGCTCCTACAATGAGCAGTTCTTC,CASSLETSSYNEQFF
TRBD1,NA,TRBV2,TRBJ2-5,TGTGCCAGCAGTCTGGGTGGGACAGGCCAAGAGACCCAGTACTTC,CASSLGGTGQETQYF
NA,NA,TRBV6-6,TRBJ1-1,TGTGCCAGCAGTTCCCTAGGTACCACTGAAGCTTTCTTT,CASSSLGTTEAFF
NA,NA,TRBV4-1,TRBJ2-1,TGCGCCAGCAGCCAGCTTCGAGGGATGAGGATACACAATGAGCAGTTCTTC,CASSQLRGMRIHNEQFF
NA,once,TRBV27,TRBJ1-5,TGTGCCAGCAGTTTATCGGCAGGGCTAAATCAGCCCCAGCATTTT,CASSLSAGLNQPQHF
NA,NA,TRBV11-3,TRBJ1-1,TGTGCCAGCAGCTCATCTTTCCAGGGCCTGAACACTGAAGCTTTCTTT,CASSSSFQGLNTEAFF
NA,NA,TRBV7-9,TRBJ1-1,TGTGCCAGCAGCTTACGAGATTCTGAAGCTTTCTTT,CASSLRDSEAFF
NA,NA,TRBV2,TRBJ1-1,TGTGCCAGCAGTGAGGCGTCTATGGGGGGGTACACTGAAGCTTTCTTT,CASSEASMGGYTEAFF
TRBD1,NA,TRBV28,TRBJ1-2,TGTGCCAGCAGGCCGACAGGGGGTTTCGCTTTTATCGGCTACACCTTC,CASRPTGGFAFIGYTF
NA,NA,TRBV5-1,TRBJ2-2,NA,CASSFGPGQIGELFF
TRBD1,NA,TRBV4-1,TRBJ2-1,TGCGCCAGCAGCCTCTCGGGACAGCCAGTTTATGAGCAGTTCTTC,CASSLSGQPVYEQFF
NA,NA,TRBV5-5,TRBJ1-3,TGTGCCAGCAGCTTGTTCCGGGGAGGCTCTGGAAACACCATATATTTT,CASSLFRGGSGNTIYF
TRBD2,NA,TRBV11-1,TRBJ2-5,TGTGCCAGCAGCAAACGATGGACTAGCCTAGAGACCCAGTACTTC,CASSKRWTSLETQYF
NA,NA,TRBV18,TRBJ1-1,TGTGCCAGCTCACCAGAACGGGGGGCTGAAGCTTTCTTT,CASSPERGAEAFF
TRBD1,NA,TRBV5-1,TRBJ1-2,TGCGCCAGCAGCGTAGGACAGGCGATCTATGGCTACACCTTC,CASSVGQAIYGYTF
NA,NA,TRBV19,TRBJ1-2,TGTGCCAGTAGTATATCGAGGGGCCAGGGGTATGGCTACACCTTC,CASSISRGQGYGYTF
TRBD2,NA,TRBV7-3,TRBJ2-3,TGTGCCAGCAGCTCCACCGGGGGGGCAGATACGCAGTATTTT,CASSSTGGADTQYF
NA,NA,TRBV15,TRBJ1-4,TGTGCCACACGACAGTTTGCAACTAATGAAAAACTGTTTTTT,CATRQFATNEKLFF